Here is one T cell receptor beta chain with its context. This sample stems from a study of blood T cell repertoires in COVID-19. Study-level background: COVID-19 samples from acute and convalescent phases originated in the United States, Italy and Spain. T cells, B-cell-depleted T cells, or PBMCs provided the cDNA or gDNA that served as material.

Those enrolled, adults aged roughly 18 to 89 years, came from around 24 US areas. What the recovered Cohort 3 donors had was two negative PCRs, clearance, or symptom resolution. TCRdb keeps only in-frame clones here, not all; method: immunoSEQ multiplex PCR. The profile shows over 400,000 clones, about 85% of them singletons. Sequenced input: PBMCs or T cells enriched from blood (not recorded which). This receptor was identified in a woman aged 55 to 70 who had recovered from COVID-19.

CDR3 coding DNA: TGCGCCAGCAGCAAGACAGGTCCCGGGGAGCTGTTTTTT. It codes for CASSKTGPGELFF. The gene calls are TRBV5-1 and TRBJ2-2, with a tentative D call TRBD1 (6 bases). The CDR3 length is 13 residues. CDR1 and CDR2 (germline): SGHRS, YFSETQ. Deletions cut 4 bases from V and 6 bases from J, with 10 bases between.